The next 14 T cell receptor beta chains were all read from a single sample in a study of blood T cell repertoires in COVID-19. Method: immunoSEQ multiplex PCR; TCRdb's copy keeps in-frame clones and lacks some. The sample lists about 200,000 clones, approximately 88% occurring once. The sequencing input was peripheral blood. These receptor sequences come from a middle-aged man with acute or convalescent COVID-19.

The V and J genes are TRBV4-1 and TRBJ1-6; TRBD1 might be the D (6 bases). V gave up 5 bases and J gave up 8 bases, with 13 bases separating them. Germline CDR1 reads MGHRA; CDR2 reads YSYEKL. The CDR3 has 14 amino acids. CDR3 bases: TGCGCCAGCAGCAGACAGGAAAGGGATTCACCCCTCCACTTT. As protein: CASSRQERDSPLHF.

The V gene is TRBV7-5, the J gene TRBJ2-3; TRBD2, the D gene given by the table, was not confirmed from the DNA. TRBV7-5 has pseudogene status. The CDR3 has 21 residues. DNA of the CDR3: TGTGTCAGAAGCCAAGGGCGTAGGGGACTAGCGGGAGGGCCGAGGACAGATACGCAGTATTTT. Amino acid sequence: CVRSQGRRGLAGGPRTDTQYF.

This clone was seen a single time. CDR3 coding DNA: TGTGCCAGTAGTATGGGACTTAGTAGCAATCAGCCCCAGCATTTT. Translated, it gives CASSMGLSSNQPQHF. The chain uses TRBV19 and TRBJ1-5, with D perhaps TRBD1 (5 bases). CDR1 and CDR2 (germline): LNHDA, SQIVND (reference sequence). The CDR3 totals 15 residues. Trimming cost V 3 bases and J 0 bases, with 9 bases left between them.

This chain uses TRBV18 with TRBJ2-5, with a weak D call TRBD1 (5 bases). This CDR3 has 15 amino acids. CDR1 KGHSH and CDR2 LQKENI come from the germline V gene. V dropped 2 bases and J dropped 3 bases, with 13 bases sitting between them. The CDR3 sequence is CASSPGWGREETQYF. CDR3 nucleotides: TGTGCCAGCTCACCAGGTTGGGGCAGAGAAGAGACCCAGTACTTC.

The gene calls are TRBV7-9 and TRBJ1-2; possibly TRBD1 for D (6 bases). Trimming cost V 0 bases and J 0 bases, with 8 bases left between them. Germline assignment: CDR1 SEHNR and CDR2 FQNEAQ (reference sequence). The CDR3 has 15 amino acids. The CDR3 coding sequence is TGTGCCAGCAGCTTAGCACAGGGAACTAACTATGGCTACACCTTC. Its protein is CASSLAQGTNYGYTF.

This chain connects TRBV11-2 to TRBJ2-7; 13 bases fit TRBD2. Unmatched junction bases numbered 6, after V lost 3 bases and J lost 7 bases. The CDR3 has 15 residues. Germline CDR1 is SGHAT and CDR2 is FQNNGV. The CDR3 DNA sequence: TGTGCCAGCAGCTTTGGGACTAGCGGGATGGTAGAGCAGTACTTC. Translating it yields CASSFGTSGMVEQYF.

This clone was counted a single time. The rearrangement links TRBV6-5 to TRBJ2-7; 8 bases are a match to TRBD1. Looked up from germline, CDR1 is MNHEY and CDR2 is SVGAGI. CDR3 size: 15 residues. V lost 7 bases, J lost 2 bases, and 10 bases stayed unmatched. CDR3 sequence reads: CASTQDREWAYEQYF. The CDR3 DNA is TGTGCCAGCACCCAGGACAGGGAATGGGCCTACGAGCAGTACTTC.

The V gene is TRBV5-4, the J gene TRBJ2-3, with a possible D match to TRBD2 (6 bases). The CDR3 length is 14 residues. Germline values: CDR1 SGHNT, CDR2 YYREEE (reference sequence). The ends were cut back, 6 bases at V and 4 bases at J, with 15 bases in the middle. The CDR3 is CASTIMGGADTQYF. CDR3 bases: TGTGCCAGCACCATTATGGGGGGTGCAGATACGCAGTATTTT.

This chain uses TRBV4-2 with TRBJ2-5; 9 bases fit TRBD2. V lost 1 base to trimming and J lost 7 bases; unmatched junction nucleotides: 16. Germline CDR1 is LGHNA and CDR2 is YNFKEQ. The CDR3 has 18 amino acids. CDR3 in DNA: TGTGCCAGCAGCCAAGCGTCCGGGGAGGAGGCGGGAGGGGGGACCCAGTACTTC. Translation: CASSQASGEEAGGGTQYF.

The V call is TRBV6-4, the J call TRBJ2-3, with D tentatively TRBD2 (5 bases). This CDR3 has 14 amino acids. Trimming removed 5 bases at V and 2 bases at J, with 11 bases between. Germline lookup yields CDR1 MRHNA and CDR2 SNTAGT. CDR3 in amino acids: CASSTGISTDTQYF. The CDR3 DNA reads as TGTGCCAGCAGTACGGGGATTTCCACAGATACGCAGTATTTT.

Notes on this clone: Other DNA sequences in this sample translate to the same CDR3. The chain combines TRBV18 with TRBJ1-2, with D perhaps TRBD1 (5 bases). Germline values: CDR1 KGHSH, CDR2 LQKENI. Trimming shortened V by 3 bases and J by 1 base, and 6 bases separated the two germline ends. This CDR3 has 13 residues. This CDR3 reads CASSPDSNYGYTF. The CDR3 nucleotides read TGTGCCAGCTCACCCGACAGTAACTATGGCTACACCTTC.

The V call is TRBV5-1, the J call TRBJ2-1; 7 positions match TRBD1. Germline lookup yields CDR1 SGHRS and CDR2 YFSETQ. With V trimmed by 4 bases and J by 9 bases, 4 bases remained unmatched. The CDR3 extends over 12 amino acids. The CDR3 DNA is TGCGCCAGCAGCCAACAGGGGATTGAGCAGTTCTTC. Translated: CASSQQGIEQFF.

The chain links TRBV3-1 (or the pseudogene TRBV3-2) to TRBJ2-7, with D possibly TRBD2 on 5 matching bases. The CDR3 runs 16 residues. CDR1 is LGHDT and CDR2 is YNNKEL in the germline V gene (reference sequence). With 3 bases removed from V and 1 base from J, the gap between germline ends came to 16 bases. The CDR3 reads CASSQGDGIPSYEQYF. The CDR3 DNA is TGTGCCAGCAGCCAGGGAGACGGGATCCCATCCTACGAGCAGTACTTC.

This sequence joins TRBV27 and TRBJ2-1, with D possibly TRBD1 on 6 matching bases. The germline V gene has CDR1 MNHEY and CDR2 SMNVEV (reference sequence). Deletions cut 6 bases from V and 3 bases from J, with 6 bases between. The CDR3 totals 12 residues. CDR3 nucleotide sequence: TGTGCCAGCAGACAGGGCTACAATGAGCAGTTCTTC. It yields the protein CASRQGYNEQFF.